This TCR beta chain comes out of a study of cytomegalovirus exposure and HLA in healthy donors. General study points: Associated with HLA alleles at 0.05 false discovery rate in a later analysis were over 15,000 TCR beta sequences. It was around 160 TCR beta chains that were listed as cytomegalovirus-associated.

V lost 5 bases, J lost 11 bases, and 5 bases stayed unmatched. Germline CDR1 is LNHNV and CDR2 is YYDKDF (reference sequence). The CDR3 consists of 13 residues. Researchers ran the PCR with 60 Vbeta and 13 Jbeta primers. Some clones are missing from TCRdb's copy, which holds only in-frame ones; the method was immunoSEQ multiplex PCR. Of 120,000 to 150,000 clones in the sample, 84% were seen once. For this clone: Its antigen is not identified.

Specimen: PBMCs. The genes are TRBV15 and TRBJ1-3, with TRBD1 identical over 11 bases. The sequence came from a boy under 10 years old in good health and CMV-seronegative. In DNA form, the CDR3 reads TGTGCCACCAGCGGGGACAGGGGGTCGGCCATATATTTT. Amino acid sequence: CATSGDRGSAIYF.